This is a list of T cell receptor beta chains from one sample in a study of blood T cell repertoires in COVID-19. TCRdb's copy holds only in-frame clones and misses some; the assay was immunoSEQ multiplex PCR. The top ten clones hold roughly 5% of a sample with approximately 210,000 clones, approximately 90% of them seen once. The sequenced sample consisted of peripheral blood. These receptors came from a woman in her thirties or forties with acute or convalescent COVID-19. Both conserved end residues are part of each CDR3. Fields, in order: D gene, clone size, J gene, V gene, CDR3 protein, CDR3 DNA. D genes are given only for firm matches. Expanded clones get a size class; other rows say once, few or many, or leave the size out.

D gene: -; clone size: -; J gene: TRBJ1-4; V gene: TRBV3-1/TRBV3-2; CDR3 protein: CASSTRTGSANEKLFF; CDR3 DNA: TGTGCCAGCAGCACCCGAACAGGGTCGGCTAATGAAAAACTGTTTTTT
D gene: -; clone size: -; J gene: TRBJ2-1; V gene: TRBV18; CDR3 protein: CASSPPYGDRTYNEQFF; CDR3 DNA: TGTGCCAGCTCACCACCATACGGGGATCGAACCTACAATGAGCAGTTCTTC
D gene: TRBD1; clone size: -; J gene: TRBJ2-1; V gene: TRBV4-1; CDR3 protein: CASSQDSGGNEQFF; CDR3 DNA: TGCGCCAGCAGCCAAGACTCAGGGGGAAATGAGCAGTTCTTC
D gene: -; clone size: once; J gene: TRBJ2-1; V gene: TRBV9; CDR3 protein: CASSVLLSSNEQFF; CDR3 DNA: TGTGCCAGCAGCGTTTTGCTCTCTAGCAATGAGCAGTTCTTC
D gene: -; clone size: once; J gene: TRBJ1-4; V gene: TRBV2; CDR3 protein: CASREGYPRGEKLFF; CDR3 DNA: TGTGCCAGCAGGGAAGGTTACCCACGAGGTGAAAAACTGTTTTTT
D gene: -; clone size: once; J gene: TRBJ1-5; V gene: TRBV19; CDR3 protein: CASSIFAGGNSNQPQHF; CDR3 DNA: TGTGCCAGTAGTATTTTTGCGGGAGGTAATAGCAATCAGCCCCAGCATTTT
D gene: -; clone size: -; J gene: TRBJ2-1; V gene: TRBV2; CDR3 protein: CASSRLIRRGNEQFF; CDR3 DNA: TGTGCCAGCAGCCGACTAATACGAAGAGGGAATGAGCAGTTCTTC
D gene: TRBD1; clone size: -; J gene: TRBJ1-1; V gene: TRBV14; CDR3 protein: CASSLQGRTEAFF; CDR3 DNA: TGTGCCAGCAGTCTACAGGGGAGGACTGAAGCTTTCTTT
D gene: -; clone size: once; J gene: TRBJ1-1; V gene: TRBV2; CDR3 protein: CASRTKEAFF; CDR3 DNA: TGTGCCAGCAGGACAAAAGAAGCTTTCTTT
D gene: -; clone size: -; J gene: TRBJ2-5; V gene: TRBV25-1; CDR3 protein: CASSEYSGWQETQYF; CDR3 DNA: TGTGCCAGCAGTGAATATTCGGGGTGGCAAGAGACCCAGTACTTC
D gene: -; clone size: once; J gene: TRBJ1-2; V gene: TRBV5-1; CDR3 protein: CASSGGTDNYGYTF; CDR3 DNA: TGCGCCAGCAGCGGAGGGACCGATAACTATGGCTACACCTTC
D gene: TRBD1; clone size: -; J gene: TRBJ1-2; V gene: TRBV10-3; CDR3 protein: CAISEPGQYYGYTF; CDR3 DNA: TGTGCCATCAGTGAGCCGGGACAGTACTATGGCTACACCTTC
D gene: -; clone size: -; J gene: TRBJ1-1; V gene: TRBV2; CDR3 protein: CASSTTGLGTEAFF; CDR3 DNA: TGTGCCAGCAGTACAACAGGGCTTGGGACTGAAGCTTTCTTT
D gene: -; clone size: -; J gene: TRBJ2-6; V gene: TRBV27; CDR3 protein: CASSLSGGSGANVLTF; CDR3 DNA: TGTGCCAGCAGTTTATCAGGGGGCTCTGGGGCCAACGTCCTGACTTTC
D gene: -; clone size: -; J gene: TRBJ1-1; V gene: TRBV10-3; CDR3 protein: CAISESVGPEAFF; CDR3 DNA: TGTGCCATCAGTGAGAGCGTGGGGCCTGAAGCTTTCTTT
D gene: TRBD1; clone size: -; J gene: TRBJ1-6; V gene: TRBV15; CDR3 protein: CATSKRTGDNSPLHF; CDR3 DNA: TGTGCCACCAGCAAACGGACAGGGGATAATTCACCCCTCCACTTT
D gene: TRBD1; clone size: -; J gene: TRBJ1-6; V gene: TRBV6-4; CDR3 protein: CASSEHDRVGTYNSPLHF; CDR3 DNA: TGTGCCAGCAGTGAACACGACAGGGTCGGAACCTATAATTCACCCCTCCACTTT
D gene: -; clone size: -; J gene: TRBJ1-4; V gene: TRBV7-9; CDR3 protein: CASSPPVRTTNEKLFF; CDR3 DNA: TGTGCCAGCAGCCCCCCGGTGCGCACAACTAATGAAAAACTGTTTTTT
D gene: -; clone size: few; J gene: TRBJ1-5; V gene: TRBV5-6; CDR3 protein: CASSGTGYNQPQHF; CDR3 DNA: TGTGCCAGCAGCGGCACAGGGTATAATCAGCCCCAGCATTTT
D gene: TRBD2; clone size: -; J gene: TRBJ2-2; V gene: TRBV5-5; CDR3 protein: CASSLAGGDAVGELFF; CDR3 DNA: TGTGCCAGCAGCCTCGCCGGGGGGGACGCGGTCGGGGAGCTGTTTTTT
D gene: -; clone size: -; J gene: TRBJ2-4; V gene: TRBV6-1; CDR3 protein: CASSEGAQNIQYF; CDR3 DNA: TGTGCCAGCAGTGAGGGGGCCCAAAACATTCAGTACTTC
D gene: TRBD2; clone size: -; J gene: TRBJ2-3; V gene: TRBV3-1/TRBV3-2; CDR3 protein: CASSQRLAGADTQYF; CDR3 DNA: TGTGCCAGCAGCCAACGACTAGCCGGGGCAGATACGCAGTATTTT
D gene: -; clone size: -; J gene: TRBJ1-3; V gene: TRBV10-3; CDR3 protein: CAIKAGGSSGNTIYF; CDR3 DNA: TGTGCCATCAAGGCGGGCGGTTCCTCTGGAAACACCATATATTTT
D gene: -; clone size: -; J gene: TRBJ2-3; V gene: TRBV28; CDR3 protein: CASSFGGPDTQYF; CDR3 DNA: TGTGCCAGCAGTTTCGGGGGTCCAGATACGCAGTATTTT
D gene: TRBD2; clone size: -; J gene: TRBJ2-1; V gene: TRBV2; CDR3 protein: CASAKPSGGWNEQFF; CDR3 DNA: TGTGCCAGCGCCAAACCTAGCGGGGGATGGAATGAGCAGTTCTTC
D gene: -; clone size: -; J gene: TRBJ1-2; V gene: TRBV19; CDR3 protein: CASSIQDNYGYTF; CDR3 DNA: TGTGCCAGTAGTATCCAGGATAACTATGGCTACACCTTC
D gene: TRBD2; clone size: -; J gene: TRBJ2-3; V gene: TRBV5-1; CDR3 protein: CASSIAGGFDTQYF; CDR3 DNA: TGCGCCAGCAGTATAGCGGGGGGATTTGATACGCAGTATTTT
D gene: -; clone size: -; J gene: TRBJ1-5; V gene: TRBV27; CDR3 protein: CASSSNDRRYQPQHF; CDR3 DNA: TGTGCCAGCAGTTCGAACGACAGGAGATATCAGCCCCAGCATTTT
D gene: -; clone size: -; J gene: TRBJ1-2; V gene: TRBV10-2; CDR3 protein: CASSESGLLYGYTF; CDR3 DNA: TGCGCCAGCAGTGAGTCTGGCTTGCTCTATGGCTACACCTTC
D gene: TRBD2; clone size: -; J gene: TRBJ2-3; V gene: TRBV7-2; CDR3 protein: CASSHRGGGAGGLAQYF; CDR3 DNA: TGTGCCAGCAGCCATAGAGGAGGGGGAGCGGGGGGGCTAGCGCAGTATTTT
D gene: TRBD1; clone size: -; J gene: TRBJ1-6; V gene: TRBV6-6; CDR3 protein: CASSLTGTGRLWENSPLHF; CDR3 DNA: TGTGCCAGCAGCTTAACCGGGACAGGGCGACTCTGGGAGAATTCACCCCTCCACTTT
D gene: TRBD1; clone size: -; J gene: TRBJ2-3; V gene: TRBV4-1; CDR3 protein: CASSQLRRTGGTDTQYF; CDR3 DNA: TGCGCCAGCAGCCAACTAAGGAGGACAGGGGGGACAGATACGCAGTATTTT
D gene: -; clone size: -; J gene: TRBJ2-1; V gene: TRBV12-3/TRBV12-4; CDR3 protein: CASSRTEQFF; CDR3 DNA: TGTGCCAGCAGTAGGACAGAGCAGTTCTTC
D gene: TRBD1; clone size: -; J gene: TRBJ1-6; V gene: TRBV27; CDR3 protein: CASRRGDRDYNSPLHF; CDR3 DNA: TGTGCCAGCAGACGGGGGGACAGGGATTATAATTCACCCCTCCACTTT
D gene: -; clone size: -; J gene: TRBJ1-5; V gene: TRBV7-2; CDR3 protein: CASSSLAGYGQPQHF; CDR3 DNA: TGTGCCAGCAGCTCCTTAGCCGGGTATGGTCAGCCCCAGCATTTT
D gene: -; clone size: -; J gene: TRBJ1-1; V gene: TRBV9; CDR3 protein: CASSPAGVMNTEAFF; CDR3 DNA: TGTGCCAGCAGTCCCGCCGGGGTGATGAACACTGAAGCTTTCTTT
D gene: TRBD2; clone size: -; J gene: TRBJ2-3; V gene: TRBV7-6; CDR3 protein: CASSGRLAGALDTQYF; CDR3 DNA: TGTGCCAGCAGCGGCCGACTAGCGGGGGCCCTGGATACGCAGTATTTT
D gene: -; clone size: -; J gene: TRBJ2-5; V gene: TRBV19; CDR3 protein: CASSIRTAYQETQYF; CDR3 DNA: TGTGCCAGTAGTATCAGGACAGCTTACCAAGAGACCCAGTACTTC